These 3 T cell receptor beta chains were sequenced from one sample in a study of shared clonotypes between healthy human individuals. Assay used: immunoSEQ multiplex PCR; TCRdb lists only in-frame clones, some missing. Seen here are roughly 1 million clones, more than 65% observed once, and the top ten hold nearly 1.5%. Sequencing input: memory CD4+ T cells sorted from blood. The subset here: CD45RA-negative fraction. The receptors derive from a man aged 18 to 29 in good health.

Concerning this clone: Other DNA sequences within the sample encode an identical CDR3. The DNA of the CDR3 is TGTGCCAGCTCACCAGATACCAGGGGCCCTAACTATGGCTACACCTTC. Protein sequence: CASSPDTRGPNYGYTF. The chain links TRBV18 to TRBJ1-2; a possible D gene is TRBD1 (6 bases). The germline CDR1 and CDR2 sequences are KGHSH and LQKENI. The CDR3 loop spans 16 amino acids. The ends were cut back, 2 bases at V and 0 bases at J, with 13 bases in the middle.

The genes are TRBV12-5 and TRBJ2-5; TRBD1 matches 9 bases. Germline V gene sequence: CDR1 LGHNT, CDR2 FRNRAP. This CDR3 region has 17 residues. The V gene end was trimmed by 6 bases and the J gene end by 4 bases; junction bases not matched to a gene: 15. The CDR3 sequence: CASGCWDREYRRETQYF. CDR3 DNA sequence: TGTGCTAGTGGCTGTTGGGACAGGGAATATCGACGAGAGACCCAGTACTTC.

The chain uses TRBV10-3 and TRBJ2-7; no clear D gene. Per the germline V gene, CDR1 is ENHRY and CDR2 is SYGVKD. This CDR3 spans 14 amino acids. V was clipped by 0 bases and J by 5 bases, with 11 bases between them. CDR3 nucleotide sequence: TGTGCCATCAGTGAGTCTCAGAGGCAGGACGAGCAGTACTTC. It translates to CAISESQRQDEQYF.